This TCR beta chain came from a study of immune evolution from preneoplasia to lung adenocarcinoma (dated by TCRdb to the early 2020s). Study-level background: Immune contexture across lung adenocarcinoma precursors and invasive adenocarcinoma was profiled using immune gene expression, TCR sequencing and multiplex immunofluorescence. The sample size depended on which specimens were available, not on a prior power calculation. The immune data were integrated with whole exome sequencing and methylation data from the same cohort of nodules. The study reported that more than 85 samples were used for TCR sequencing. The overall cohort was made up of more than 40 patients with pulmonary nodules who had surgical resection. Resected precursor lesions (AAH, AIS, MIA) and invasive adenocarcinomas were compared with paired morphologically normal lung tissue. TCR sequencing data were obtained from around 51 patients. Class I HLA alleles were inferred from exome data with POLYSOLVER, and allele-specific HLA loss was detected with LOHHLA.

With respect to this clone: No antigen is known for it. The sample holds no much larger clone one base away, and base qualities are not on file.

On the study overall, not on this receptor specifically: The highest clonality was observed in normal lung, whereas higher T cell density and diversity but lower clonality appeared to be present in later-stage lesions. Normal lung had the highest top T cell clone frequencies, which appeared to decline progressively from AAH through AIS, MIA and invasive adenocarcinoma. Because all patients were from Japan and China, applicability to Western populations was uncertain. The findings reflected association rather than direct causation, and larger cohorts with long-term follow-up and longitudinal biopsies were considered necessary.

From the germline V gene, CDR1 is MNHEY and CDR2 is SVGAGI. The junction shows trimming of 8 bases on V and 3 bases on J, plus 14 bases between the germline ends. The CDR3, from cysteine to phenylalanine, totals 13 residues. Kept here is only the CDR3 DNA, which spans 39 bases and is read in frame from base 1. TCR beta CDR3 regions were sequenced from DNA using the immunoSEQ hsTCRbeta Kit. The paper's processing steps were these. TCR sequencing data were analysed with the ImmunoSEQ Analyzer. T cell clonality was defined as 1 minus Pielou's evenness, as computed on productive rearrangements. The inverse Simpson index, applied to productive templates, was used to measure T cell diversity. T cell density was defined as TCR beta template counts normalized to usable DNA, with usable DNA estimated by amplifying and sequencing housekeeping genes. Two-sided Kruskal-Wallis tests were used to compare TCR metrics between histologic stages. In its TCRdb copy, this immuneACCESS table keeps in-frame sequences only and misses some clones. Where compared with another copy, unresolved V genes explain less than half of these, and the others have no known cause. For V, J and clone size, that table is used; D and trimming come from the DNA. The sample table records roughly 5,200 clones; roughly 77% of these occur just once. The biggest ten clones account for approximately 14% of the sample.

Resection was performed on patients in Japan or China between the mid-2010s and the late 2010s. Two lung cancer pathologists independently reviewed H&E slides to confirm the histologic diagnosis of every case. FFPE tissue was used for DNA isolation with the AllPrep DNA/RNA FFPE Kit. The chain is made from TRBV6-5 and TRBJ2-7, with the D gene uncertain. The sample taken for sequencing was FFPE normal lung tissue adjacent to the tumor. The clonotype originates from a person between 50 and 70 years old with lung adenocarcinoma. The sequence in DNA is TGTGCCAGCGGATCTCAACCTAGCTACGAGCAGTACTTC. Its product reads: CASGSQPSYEQYF.